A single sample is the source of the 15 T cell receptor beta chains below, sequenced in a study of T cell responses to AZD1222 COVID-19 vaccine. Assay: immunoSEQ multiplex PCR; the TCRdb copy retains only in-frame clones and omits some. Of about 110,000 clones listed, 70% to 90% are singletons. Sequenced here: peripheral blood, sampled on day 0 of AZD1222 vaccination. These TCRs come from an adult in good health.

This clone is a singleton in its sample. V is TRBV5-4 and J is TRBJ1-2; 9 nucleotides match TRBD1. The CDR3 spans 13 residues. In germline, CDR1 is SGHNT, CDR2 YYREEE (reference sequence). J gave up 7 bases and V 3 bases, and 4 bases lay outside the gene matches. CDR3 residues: CASSWDRDSGYTF. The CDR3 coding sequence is TGTGCCAGCAGCTGGGACAGGGACTCTGGCTACACCTTC.

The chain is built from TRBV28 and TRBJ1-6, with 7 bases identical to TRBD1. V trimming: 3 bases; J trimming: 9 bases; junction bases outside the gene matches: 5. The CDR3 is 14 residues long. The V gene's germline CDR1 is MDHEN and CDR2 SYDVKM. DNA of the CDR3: TGTGCCAGCAGTTTCAGGGGGTTAATTTCACCCCTCCACTTT. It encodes CASSFRGLISPLHF.

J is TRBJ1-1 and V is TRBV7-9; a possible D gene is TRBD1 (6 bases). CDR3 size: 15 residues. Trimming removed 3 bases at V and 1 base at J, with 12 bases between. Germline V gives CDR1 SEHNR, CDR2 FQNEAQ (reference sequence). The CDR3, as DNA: TGTGCCAGCAGCTTCCAGGGGATTCCGAACACTGAAGCTTTCTTT. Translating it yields CASSFQGIPNTEAFF.

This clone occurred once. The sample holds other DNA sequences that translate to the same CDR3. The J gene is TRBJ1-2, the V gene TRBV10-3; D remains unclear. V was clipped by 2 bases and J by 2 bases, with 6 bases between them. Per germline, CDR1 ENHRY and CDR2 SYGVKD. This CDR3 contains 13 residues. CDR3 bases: TGTGCCATCAGTGAGACGGGAAACTATGGCTACACCTTC. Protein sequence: CAISETGNYGYTF.

This CDR3 reads CASSPGQGNSGNTIYF. The DNA for the CDR3 is TGTGCCAGCTCACCCGGACAGGGGAACTCTGGAAACACCATATATTTT. The chain has TRBV18 and TRBJ1-3, with 9 bases fitting TRBD1. Germline CDR1 reads KGHSH; CDR2 reads LQKENI. The CDR3 totals 16 residues. Trimming took 3 bases from V and 0 from J; bases not matched to a gene: 3.

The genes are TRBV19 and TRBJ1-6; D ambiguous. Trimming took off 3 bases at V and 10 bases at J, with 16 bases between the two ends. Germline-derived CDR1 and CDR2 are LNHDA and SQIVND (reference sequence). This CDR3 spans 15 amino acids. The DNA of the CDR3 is TGTGCCAGTAGTATGCCGACCGCTTTTACCTCACCCCTCCACTTT. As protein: CASSMPTAFTSPLHF.

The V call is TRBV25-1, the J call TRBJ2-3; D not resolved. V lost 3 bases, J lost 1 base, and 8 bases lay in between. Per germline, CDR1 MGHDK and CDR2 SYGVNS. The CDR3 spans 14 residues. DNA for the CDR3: TGTGCCAGCAGTGATTCCAGCCGCACAGATACGCAGTATTTT. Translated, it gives CASSDSSRTDTQYF.

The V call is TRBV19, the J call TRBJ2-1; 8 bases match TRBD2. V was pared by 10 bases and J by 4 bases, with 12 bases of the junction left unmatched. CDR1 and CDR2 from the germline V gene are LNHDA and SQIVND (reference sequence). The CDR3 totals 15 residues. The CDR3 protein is CATRASGSLYNEQFF. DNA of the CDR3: TGTGCCACCAGGGCCAGCGGGAGCCTATACAATGAGCAGTTCTTC.

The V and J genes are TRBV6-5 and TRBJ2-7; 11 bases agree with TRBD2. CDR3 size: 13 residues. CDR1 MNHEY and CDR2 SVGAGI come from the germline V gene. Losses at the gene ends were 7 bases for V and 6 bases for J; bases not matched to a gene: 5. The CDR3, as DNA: TGTGCCAGCACCCCCGGACTAGCGGGCGAGCAGTACTTC. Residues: CASTPGLAGEQYF.

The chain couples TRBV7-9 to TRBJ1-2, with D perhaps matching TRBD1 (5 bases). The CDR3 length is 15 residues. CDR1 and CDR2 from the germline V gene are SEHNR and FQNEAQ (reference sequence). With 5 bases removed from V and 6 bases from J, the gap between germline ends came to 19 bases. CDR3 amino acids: CASSLGGANYDGYTF. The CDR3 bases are TGTGCCAGCAGCCTCGGGGGAGCTAACTATGATGGCTACACCTTC.

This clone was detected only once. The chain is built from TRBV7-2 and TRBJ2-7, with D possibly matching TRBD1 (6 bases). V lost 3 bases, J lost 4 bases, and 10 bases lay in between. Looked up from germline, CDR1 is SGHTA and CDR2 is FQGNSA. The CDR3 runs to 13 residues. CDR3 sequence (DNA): TGTGCCAGCAGCTTGGCTCAGGGGTACGAGCAGTACTTC. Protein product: CASSLAQGYEQYF.

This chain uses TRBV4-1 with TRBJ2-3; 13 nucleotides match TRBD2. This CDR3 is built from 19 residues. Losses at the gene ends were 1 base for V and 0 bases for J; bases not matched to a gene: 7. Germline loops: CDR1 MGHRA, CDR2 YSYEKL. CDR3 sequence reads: CASSQAGTSGIGSTDTQYF. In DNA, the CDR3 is TGCGCCAGCAGCCAAGCCGGGACTAGCGGGATAGGTAGCACAGATACGCAGTATTTT.

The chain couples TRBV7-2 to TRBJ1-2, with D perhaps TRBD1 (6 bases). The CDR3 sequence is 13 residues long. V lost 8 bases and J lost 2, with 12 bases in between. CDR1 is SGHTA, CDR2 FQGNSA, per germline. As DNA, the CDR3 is TGTGCCAGCGCCGTAGGACAGAACTATGGCTACACCTTC. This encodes CASAVGQNYGYTF.

CDR3 sequence (DNA): TGTGCCAGGGGGGCTGCAGATACGCAGTATTTT. Protein sequence: CARGAADTQYF. J is TRBJ2-3 and V is TRBV2; a weak D match, TRBD1 (6 bases). CDR1 is SNHLY and CDR2 is FYNNEI in the germline V gene. The ends were cut back, 9 bases at V and 4 bases at J, with 8 bases in the middle. The CDR3 consists of 11 residues.

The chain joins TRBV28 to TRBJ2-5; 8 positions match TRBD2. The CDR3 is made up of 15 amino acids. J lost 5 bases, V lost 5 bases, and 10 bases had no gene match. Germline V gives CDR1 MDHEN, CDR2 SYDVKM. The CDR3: CASSTHRGGGETQYF. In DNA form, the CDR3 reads TGTGCCAGCAGTACACATCGGGGGGGAGGGGAGACCCAGTACTTC. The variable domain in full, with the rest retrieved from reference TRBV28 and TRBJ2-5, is DVKVTQSSRYLVKRTGEKVFLECVQDMDHENMFWYRQDPGLGLRLIYFSYDVKMKEKGDIPEGYSVSREKKERFSLILESASTNQTSMYLCASSTHRGGGETQYFGPGTRLLVL.